This TCR beta chain was observed in a study of blood T cells in healthy people across ages. This clonotype was seen more than once but under ten times. V trimming: 6 bases; J trimming: 4 bases; junction bases outside the gene matches: 9. CDR3 length: 16 amino acids. Germline-derived CDR1 and CDR2 are MNHEY and SVGAGI. Next came a second PCR, run for about 6 to 12 cycles, which used a sample-barcoded 5' primer along with a J-beta primer mix. TCRdb analysed the 5' RACE reads with MiXCR anew, one entry per CDR3 protein. There are about 930,000 distinct CDR3 sequences in the sample; 25% to 30% occur only once, and roughly a tenth lies in the top ten. These data also formed part of another study, on T cells of mothers and their children. That paper notes: Three healthy Caucasian mothers, along with their six children, were the donors.

Source material: blood. The clonotype comes from a middle-aged woman in good health. The genes are TRBV6-5 and TRBJ2-5, with 12 positions matching TRBD2. CDR3 nucleotide sequence: TGTGCCAGCAGGCTAGCGGGGGGGCGATCCCCAGAGACCCAGTACTTC. Protein: CASRLAGGRSPETQYF.